This T cell receptor (beta chain) is from a study of CD8 T cells in Susac syndrome. Roughly 0.45 to 1 ug RNA was reverse transcribed with random hexamers. With immunoSEQ multiplex PCR, TCR beta CDR3 was amplified across 54 Vbeta and 13 Jbeta. TCRdb fed the immunoSEQ multiplex PCR reads into MiXCR, producing one record per CDR3 protein. Of 150,000 to 200,000 distinct CDR3 sequences listed, around 94% are singletons. The T cells that were sequenced for TCR beta were CD8+ and CD4+ cells from blood. TEMRA cells were FACS-enriched, with CD8+ and CD4+ T cells isolated negatively. CDR1 SGHDT and CDR2 YYEEEE come from the germline V gene. The CDR3 spans 14 residues. V lost 0 bases to trimming and J lost 1 base, with 7 bases between them.

This chain uses TRBV5-6 with TRBJ1-1; D remains ambiguous. The TCR was taken from a human donor in good health. Sequencing input: CD4+ T cells from PBMCs. DNA for the CDR3: TGTGCCAGCAGCTTGGGCACGGAGAACACTGAAGCTTTCTTT. It translates to CASSLGTENTEAFF.